This record looks at one TCR beta chain sequence and its context. Its antigen is still unknown. Deletions cut 4 bases from V and 8 bases from J, with 11 bases between. Germline V gene data show CDR1 as SQVTM and CDR2 as ANQGSEA. The CDR3 is 11 amino acids. The sample comes from a study of CD8 T cells in ankylosing spondylitis. Findings of the study overall: Those disease-linked clones were CD8+; they were also relatively rare in peripheral blood.

Quantitative 5'-RACE with molecular barcodes generated TCR beta libraries. Each CDR3 protein is one row after TCRdb ran MiXCR on the 5' RACE reads. The sample gives about 33,000 distinct CDR3 sequences, approximately 15% of which show up once; 30% to 40% is in the top ten. This sequence was found in a male donor with ankylosing spondylitis or in good health (not recorded which). The specimen was blood. V gene TRBV29-1 combines with J gene TRBJ1-2; D ambiguous. CDR3 residues: CSVVEPGGYTF. The CDR3 DNA is TGCAGCGTTGTCGAACCCGGCGGCTACACCTTC.